The TCR beta chain described here comes from a study of T cell clonotyping in hematopoietic cell transplantation. Study-level results: Pathologically expanded recipient clonotypes increased progressively from day 30 to day 180 as diversity fell.

The sample holds a few counts of this clone. As yet, its antigen is unknown. Trimming shortened V by 6 bases and J by 0 bases, and 8 bases separated the two germline ends. The CDR3 contains 14 residues. CDR1 is MNHNY, CDR2 SVGAGI, per germline (reference sequence). Assay: immunoSEQ multiplex PCR; the TCRdb copy retains only in-frame clones and omits some. There are about 29,000 clones in the sample; approximately 90% occur only once, and around 11% lies in the top ten. Sequencing was performed on PBMCs, taken 100 days after allogeneic stem cell transplant. The sequence came from a female patient aged 50-65 years who had an allogeneic stem cell transplant from a related donor, so the T cells may come from the graft donor. Some clones in this sample may be carry-over from other donors' samples. V and J are TRBV6-6 and TRBJ1-4; D not certain. This chain's CDR3 is CASRVYATNEKLFF. DNA of the CDR3: TGTGCCAGCAGGGTGTACGCAACTAATGAAAAACTGTTTTTT.